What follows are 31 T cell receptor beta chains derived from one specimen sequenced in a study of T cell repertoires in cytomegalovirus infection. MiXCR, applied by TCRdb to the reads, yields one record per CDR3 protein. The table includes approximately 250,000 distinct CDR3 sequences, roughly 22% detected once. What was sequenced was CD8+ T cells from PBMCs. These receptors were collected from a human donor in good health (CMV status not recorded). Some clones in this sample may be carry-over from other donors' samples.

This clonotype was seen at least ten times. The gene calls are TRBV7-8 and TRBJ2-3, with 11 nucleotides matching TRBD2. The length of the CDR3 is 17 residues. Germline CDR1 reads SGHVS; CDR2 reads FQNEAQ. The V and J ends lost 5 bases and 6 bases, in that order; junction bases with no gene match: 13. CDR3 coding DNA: TGTGCCAGCAGCCTGTCCTCTAGCGGGGGGATGGGGGATACGCAGTATTTT. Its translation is CASSLSSSGGMGDTQYF.

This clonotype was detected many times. DNA of the CDR3: TGTGCCAGCTACTCTCGCCAGGGAGGAATTGAGCAGTTCTTC. Encoded protein: CASYSRQGGIEQFF. This chain links TRBV6-2 or TRBV6-3 with TRBJ2-1; D might be TRBD2 (6 bases). Germline V gene lookup returns CDR1 MNHEY and CDR2 SVGEGT. With 8 bases removed from V and 9 bases from J, the gap between germline ends came to 20 bases. This CDR3 has 14 amino acids.

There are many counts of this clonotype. As DNA, the CDR3 is TGTGCCAGCAGCTTAGGGAGGCCGAGGGCCAACGTCCTGACTTTC. The encoded protein is CASSLGRPRANVLTF. The chain carries TRBV7-2 and TRBJ2-6, with D possibly TRBD2 on 5 matching bases. Germline CDR1 SGHTA, CDR2 FQGNSA. The CDR3 covers 15 residues. V was trimmed by 1 base and J by 5 bases, leaving 9 bases between them.

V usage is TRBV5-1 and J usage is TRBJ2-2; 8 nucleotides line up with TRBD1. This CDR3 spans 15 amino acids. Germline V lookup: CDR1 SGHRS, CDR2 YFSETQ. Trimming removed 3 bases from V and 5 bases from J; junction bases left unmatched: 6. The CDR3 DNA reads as TGCGCCAGCAGCTCGACGACAGGGGATACCGGGGAGCTGTTTTTT. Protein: CASSSTTGDTGELFF.

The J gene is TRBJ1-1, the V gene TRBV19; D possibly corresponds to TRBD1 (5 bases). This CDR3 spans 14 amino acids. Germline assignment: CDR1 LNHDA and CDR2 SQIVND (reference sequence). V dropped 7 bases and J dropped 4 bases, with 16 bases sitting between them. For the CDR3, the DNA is TGTGCCAGTAAAACGATAATGGGGGGCACTGAAGCTTTCTTT. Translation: CASKTIMGGTEAFF.

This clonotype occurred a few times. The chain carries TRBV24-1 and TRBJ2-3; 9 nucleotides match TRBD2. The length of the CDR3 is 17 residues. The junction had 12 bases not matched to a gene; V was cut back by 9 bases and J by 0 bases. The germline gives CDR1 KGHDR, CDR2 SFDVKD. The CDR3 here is CATPEGGGVTSTDTQYF. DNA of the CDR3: TGTGCCACCCCTGAGGGCGGGGGGGTGACCAGCACAGATACGCAGTATTTT.

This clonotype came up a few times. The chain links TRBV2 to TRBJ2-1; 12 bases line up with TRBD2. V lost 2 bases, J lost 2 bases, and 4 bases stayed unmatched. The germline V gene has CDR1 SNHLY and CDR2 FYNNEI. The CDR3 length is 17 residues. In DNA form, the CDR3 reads TGTGCCAGCAGTGAATCACCTAGCGGGGGGGCCTACAATGAGCAGTTCTTC. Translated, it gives CASSESPSGGAYNEQFF.

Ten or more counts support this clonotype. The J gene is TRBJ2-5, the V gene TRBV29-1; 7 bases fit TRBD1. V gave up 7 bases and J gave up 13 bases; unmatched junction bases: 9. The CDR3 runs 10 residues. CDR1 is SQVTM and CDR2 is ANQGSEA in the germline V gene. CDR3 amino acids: CSGDQGGLYF. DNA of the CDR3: TGCAGCGGGGATCAAGGGGGCTTGTACTTC.

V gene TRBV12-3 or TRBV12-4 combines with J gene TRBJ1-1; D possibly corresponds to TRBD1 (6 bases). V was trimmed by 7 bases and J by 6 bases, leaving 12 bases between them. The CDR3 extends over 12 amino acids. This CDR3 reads CASKLGAAEAFF. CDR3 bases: TGTGCCAGCAAATTGGGGGCAGCTGAAGCTTTCTTT.

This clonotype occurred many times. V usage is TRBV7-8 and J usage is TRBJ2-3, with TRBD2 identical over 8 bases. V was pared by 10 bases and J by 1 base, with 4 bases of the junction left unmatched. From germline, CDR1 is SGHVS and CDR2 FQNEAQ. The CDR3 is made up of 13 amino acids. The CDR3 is CATREGGTDTQYF. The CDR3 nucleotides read TGTGCCACCCGGGAGGGAGGCACAGATACGCAGTATTTT.

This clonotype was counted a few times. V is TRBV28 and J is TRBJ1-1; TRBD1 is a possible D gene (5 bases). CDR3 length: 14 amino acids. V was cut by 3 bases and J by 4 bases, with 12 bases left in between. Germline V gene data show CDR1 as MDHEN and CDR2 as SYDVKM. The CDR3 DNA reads TGTGCCAGCAGTTTGGGGCAGGGCATCACTGAAGCTTTCTTT. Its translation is CASSLGQGITEAFF.

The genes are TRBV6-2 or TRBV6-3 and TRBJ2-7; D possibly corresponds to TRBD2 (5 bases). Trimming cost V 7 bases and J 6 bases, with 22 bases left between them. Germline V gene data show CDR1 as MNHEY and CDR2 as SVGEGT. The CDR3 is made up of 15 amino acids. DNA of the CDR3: TGTGCCAGCACCCCCGCCGGGGATTGGTCCGGCGAGCAGTACTTC. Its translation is CASTPAGDWSGEQYF.

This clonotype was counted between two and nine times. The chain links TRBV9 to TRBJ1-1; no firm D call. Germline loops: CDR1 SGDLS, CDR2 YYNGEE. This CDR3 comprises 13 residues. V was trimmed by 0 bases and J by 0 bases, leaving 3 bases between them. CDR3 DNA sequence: TGTGCCAGCAGCGTAGATGTGAACACTGAAGCTTTCTTT. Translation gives CASSVDVNTEAFF.

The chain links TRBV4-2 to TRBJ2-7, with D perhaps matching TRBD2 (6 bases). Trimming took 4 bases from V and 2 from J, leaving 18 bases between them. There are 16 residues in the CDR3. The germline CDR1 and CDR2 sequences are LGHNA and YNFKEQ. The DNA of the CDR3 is TGTGCCAGCAGCCCACATTTCGGGGAGGAGACCTACGAGCAGTACTTC. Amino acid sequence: CASSPHFGEETYEQYF.

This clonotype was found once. The CDR3 loop reads CASSHRTGEEQYF. The CDR3, as DNA: TGTGCCAGCAGCCACCGGACCGGGGAAGAGCAGTACTTC. The chain uses TRBV5-4 and TRBJ2-7; a possible D gene is TRBD2 (5 bases). The ends were cut back, 4 bases at V and 7 bases at J, with 15 bases in the middle. The length of the CDR3 is 13 residues. Germline V gives CDR1 SGHNT, CDR2 YYREEE (reference sequence).

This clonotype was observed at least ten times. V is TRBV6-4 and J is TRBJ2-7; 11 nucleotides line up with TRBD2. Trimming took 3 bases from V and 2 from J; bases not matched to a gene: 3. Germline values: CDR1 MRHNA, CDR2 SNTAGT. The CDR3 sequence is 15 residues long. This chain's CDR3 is CASSEVAGGTYEQYF. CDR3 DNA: TGTGCCAGCAGTGAGGTAGCGGGGGGGACCTACGAGCAGTACTTC.

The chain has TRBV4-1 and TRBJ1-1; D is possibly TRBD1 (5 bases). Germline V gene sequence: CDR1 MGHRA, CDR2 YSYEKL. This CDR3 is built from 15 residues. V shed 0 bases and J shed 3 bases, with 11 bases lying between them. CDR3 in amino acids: CASSQDRGRDTEAFF. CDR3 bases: TGCGCCAGCAGCCAAGATAGGGGTCGGGACACTGAAGCTTTCTTT.

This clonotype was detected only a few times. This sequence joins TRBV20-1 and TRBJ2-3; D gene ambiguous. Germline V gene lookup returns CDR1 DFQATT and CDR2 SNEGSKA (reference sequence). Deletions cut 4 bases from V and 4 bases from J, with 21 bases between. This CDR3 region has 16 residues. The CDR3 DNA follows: TGCAGTGCTACACACTACTCGCTCACGGCCCCAGATACGCAGTATTTT. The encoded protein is CSATHYSLTAPDTQYF.

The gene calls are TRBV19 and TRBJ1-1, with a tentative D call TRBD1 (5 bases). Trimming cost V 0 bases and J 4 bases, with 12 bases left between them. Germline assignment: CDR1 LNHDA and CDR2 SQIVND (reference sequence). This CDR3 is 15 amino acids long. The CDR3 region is CASSIDPQGSTEAFF. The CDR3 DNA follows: TGTGCCAGTAGTATAGATCCCCAGGGCAGCACTGAAGCTTTCTTT. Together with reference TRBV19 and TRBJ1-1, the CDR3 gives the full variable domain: DGGITQSPKYLFRKEGQNVTLSCEQNLNHDAMYWYRQDPGQGLRLIYYSQIVNDFQKGDIAEGYSVSREKKESFPLTVTSAQKNPTAFYLCASSIDPQGSTEAFFGQGTRLTVV.

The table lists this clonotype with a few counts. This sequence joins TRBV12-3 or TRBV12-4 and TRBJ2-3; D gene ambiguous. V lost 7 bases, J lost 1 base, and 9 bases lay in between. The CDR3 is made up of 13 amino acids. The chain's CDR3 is CASKAYRTDTQYF. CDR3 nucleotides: TGTGCCAGCAAGGCTTACCGCACAGATACGCAGTATTTT.

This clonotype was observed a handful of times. The CDR3 DNA is TGTGCCAGCAGCGAGCCGACAGGTTCGAATACTGAAGCTTTCTTT. Its protein product is CASSEPTGSNTEAFF. The chain employs TRBV9 and TRBJ1-1, with D tentatively TRBD1 (6 bases). The CDR3 has 15 residues. The germline V gene encodes CDR1 SGDLS and CDR2 YYNGEE. V lost 3 bases and J 5 bases, leaving 17 bases between the germline ends.

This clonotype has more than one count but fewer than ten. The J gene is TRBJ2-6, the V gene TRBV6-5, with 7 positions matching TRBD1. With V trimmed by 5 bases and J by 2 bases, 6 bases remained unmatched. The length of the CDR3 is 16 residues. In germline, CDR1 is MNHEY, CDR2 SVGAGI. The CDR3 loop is CASSTNQGAGANVLTF. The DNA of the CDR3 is TGTGCCAGCAGTACTAATCAGGGGGCTGGGGCCAACGTCCTGACTTTC.

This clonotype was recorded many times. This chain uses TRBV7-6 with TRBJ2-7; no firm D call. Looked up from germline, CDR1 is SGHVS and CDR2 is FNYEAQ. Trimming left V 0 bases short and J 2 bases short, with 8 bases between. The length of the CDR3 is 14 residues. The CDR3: CASSLAAGAYEQYF. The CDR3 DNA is TGTGCCAGCAGCTTAGCGGCAGGAGCCTACGAGCAGTACTTC.

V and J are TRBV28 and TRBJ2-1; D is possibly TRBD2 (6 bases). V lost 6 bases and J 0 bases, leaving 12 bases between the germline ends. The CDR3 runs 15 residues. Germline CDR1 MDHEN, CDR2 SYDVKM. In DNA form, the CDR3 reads TGTGCCAGCAGGACGGGACTCAGCTCCTACAATGAGCAGTTCTTC. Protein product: CASRTGLSSYNEQFF.

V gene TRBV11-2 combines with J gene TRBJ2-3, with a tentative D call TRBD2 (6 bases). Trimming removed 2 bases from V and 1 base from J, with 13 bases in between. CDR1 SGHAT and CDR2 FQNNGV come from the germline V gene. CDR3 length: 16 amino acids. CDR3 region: CASSLWGTGRTDTQYF. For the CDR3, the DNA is TGTGCCAGCAGCTTATGGGGGACTGGCCGCACAGATACGCAGTATTTT.

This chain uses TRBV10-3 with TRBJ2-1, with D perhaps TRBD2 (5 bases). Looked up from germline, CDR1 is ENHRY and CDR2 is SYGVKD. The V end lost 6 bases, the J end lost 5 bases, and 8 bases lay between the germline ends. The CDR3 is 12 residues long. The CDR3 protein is CAISEGHNEQFF. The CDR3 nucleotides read TGTGCCATCAGCGAGGGCCACAATGAGCAGTTCTTC.

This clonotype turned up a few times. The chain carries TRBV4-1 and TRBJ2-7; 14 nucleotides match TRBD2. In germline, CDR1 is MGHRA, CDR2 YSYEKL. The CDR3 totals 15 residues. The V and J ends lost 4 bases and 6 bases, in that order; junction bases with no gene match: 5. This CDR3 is CASSLTSGGAGEQYF. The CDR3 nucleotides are TGCGCCAGCAGCCTGACTAGCGGGGGGGCCGGCGAGCAGTACTTC.

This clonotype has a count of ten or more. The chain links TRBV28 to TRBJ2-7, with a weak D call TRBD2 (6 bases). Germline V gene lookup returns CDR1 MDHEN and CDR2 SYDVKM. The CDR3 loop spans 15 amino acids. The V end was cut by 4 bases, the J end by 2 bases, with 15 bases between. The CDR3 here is CASSSPGLKAYEQYF. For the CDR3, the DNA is TGTGCCAGCAGTTCCCCGGGACTTAAGGCCTACGAGCAGTACTTC.

The CDR3 loop reads CATSREQTGVNTEAFF. The CDR3 DNA follows: TGTGCCACCAGCAGAGAACAGACAGGGGTGAACACTGAAGCTTTCTTT. The V call is TRBV15, the J call TRBJ1-1; 8 bases line up with TRBD1. In germline, CDR1 is LNHNV, CDR2 YYDKDF (reference sequence). The CDR3 consists of 16 residues. V gave up 0 bases and J gave up 0 bases; unmatched junction bases: 3.

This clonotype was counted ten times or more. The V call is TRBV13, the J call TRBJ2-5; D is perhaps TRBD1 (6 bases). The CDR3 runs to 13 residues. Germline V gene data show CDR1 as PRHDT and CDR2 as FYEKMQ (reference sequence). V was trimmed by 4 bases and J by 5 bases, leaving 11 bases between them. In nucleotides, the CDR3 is TGTGCCAGCAGCTACAGGGTCTCGGAGACCCAGTACTTC. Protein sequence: CASSYRVSETQYF.

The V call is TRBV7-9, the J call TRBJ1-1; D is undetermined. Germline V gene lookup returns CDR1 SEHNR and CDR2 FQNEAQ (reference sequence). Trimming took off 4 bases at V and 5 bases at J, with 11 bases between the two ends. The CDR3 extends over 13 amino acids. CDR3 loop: CASSSGGWTEAFF. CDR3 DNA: TGTGCCAGCAGCTCCGGCGGGTGGACTGAAGCTTTCTTT.